The 28 T cell receptor beta chains in this list originate from one sample, sequenced in a study of OX40 agonist ivuxolimab in advanced cancers. The table came from immunoSEQ multiplex PCR; TCRdb's copy has only in-frame clones and leaves some out. In the table there are roughly 80,000 clones, under 90% of which are singletons. Source: CD4+ or CD8+ T cells sorted from blood, taken in a trial of the OX40 agonist ivuxolimab. The receptor source for this set is an adult with an advanced solid tumor such as melanoma, head and neck, liver or kidney cancer.

The chain links TRBV6-1 to TRBJ1-1, with D uncertain. Between the trimmed V and J ends, which lost 8 bases and 0 bases, there was a span of 13 bases. This CDR3 is built from 14 residues. Germline CDR1 and CDR2: MNHNS and SASEGT. As DNA, the CDR3 is TGTGCCAGCGGTGCGTCCAGAATGAACACTGAAGCTTTCTTT. The encoded protein is CASGASRMNTEAFF.

This clone has a single count. This sequence joins TRBV18 and TRBJ1-3; no definite D call. V was trimmed by 2 bases and J by 0 bases, leaving 11 bases between them. The CDR3 consists of 16 residues. Germline V lookup: CDR1 KGHSH, CDR2 LQKENI. CDR3 protein: CASSPYREVSGNTIYF. CDR3 DNA sequence: TGTGCCAGCTCACCATACAGAGAAGTCTCTGGAAACACCATATATTTT.

The chain combines TRBV18 with TRBJ2-1, with 7 bases fitting TRBD1. This CDR3 spans 14 amino acids. J gave up 8 bases and V 2 bases, and 6 bases lay outside the gene matches. Germline V gives CDR1 KGHSH, CDR2 LQKENI. The chain's CDR3 is CASSPGIGGDEQFF. The CDR3 DNA reads TGTGCCAGCTCACCAGGGATAGGGGGCGATGAGCAGTTCTTC.

This clone was observed a few times. The genes are TRBV10-3 and TRBJ2-3; D gene ambiguous. This CDR3 spans 13 amino acids. Trimming shortened V by 0 bases and J by 3 bases, and 4 bases separated the two germline ends. Germline CDR1 reads ENHRY; CDR2 reads SYGVKD. The CDR3 DNA is TGTGCCATCAGTGAGTCTGGGACAGATACGCAGTATTTT. Translated: CAISESGTDTQYF.

In this sample, this clone turned up once. The DNA of the CDR3 is TGCAGCGTTCAACCTACAGGTGGTCGGGAGCAGTACTTC. It codes for CSVQPTGGREQYF. This sequence joins TRBV29-1 and TRBJ2-7; D is possibly TRBD1 (5 bases). V was trimmed by 5 bases and J by 7 bases, leaving 18 bases between them. In germline, CDR1 is SQVTM, CDR2 ANQGSEA. The CDR3 sequence is 13 residues long.

This rearrangement joins TRBV2 to TRBJ1-1, with D unclear. The CDR3 covers 12 residues. The V end lost 1 base, the J end lost 5 bases, and 5 bases lay between the germline ends. Germline CDR1 SNHLY, CDR2 FYNNEI. DNA of the CDR3: TGTGCCAGCAGTGAAGGTGCAACTGAAGCTTTCTTT. This sequence encodes CASSEGATEAFF.

The chain joins TRBV7-6 to TRBJ2-5, with D perhaps matching TRBD1 (6 bases). From germline, CDR1 is SGHVS and CDR2 FNYEAQ. With 5 bases removed from V and 1 base from J, the gap between germline ends came to 8 bases. The CDR3 runs to 13 residues. CDR3 sequence reads: CASSRDIQETQYF. The CDR3 coding sequence is TGTGCCAGCAGCCGGGACATCCAAGAGACCCAGTACTTC.

The rearrangement links TRBV11-2 to TRBJ1-5; a weak D match, TRBD1 (6 bases). CDR1 and CDR2 from the germline V gene are SGHAT and FQNNGV. CDR3 size: 14 residues. V gave up 4 bases and J gave up 4 bases, with 11 bases separating them. This CDR3 reads CASSSLDRNQPQHF. The CDR3 bases are TGTGCCAGCAGCTCCTTGGACAGAAATCAGCCCCAGCATTTT.

This clone was counted a few times. The J gene is TRBJ2-3, the V gene TRBV5-1; TRBD2 matches 8 bases. This CDR3 is built from 15 residues. The J segment lost 5 bases and the V segment lost 1 base, leaving 6 bases of the junction unmatched. Looked up from germline, CDR1 is SGHRS and CDR2 is YFSETQ. CDR3: CASSLRAGGEDTQYF. The DNA for the CDR3 is TGCGCCAGCAGCTTGCGGGCGGGGGGCGAAGATACGCAGTATTTT.

The rearrangement joins TRBV7-6 to TRBJ1-1, with 8 nucleotides matching TRBD1. The germline V gene encodes CDR1 SGHVS and CDR2 FNYEAQ. The V and J ends lost 5 bases and 4 bases, in that order; junction bases with no gene match: 18. CDR3 size: 18 residues. CDR3 region: CASSPLRAGGGRGTEAFF. The CDR3 DNA sequence: TGTGCCAGCAGCCCCCTAAGGGCAGGGGGCGGGCGCGGCACTGAAGCTTTCTTT.

This rearrangement joins TRBV10-2 to TRBJ2-3, with 7 bases lining up with TRBD1. The J segment lost 1 base and the V segment lost 2 bases, leaving 6 bases of the junction unmatched. This CDR3 is 16 amino acids long. Germline CDR1 and CDR2: WSHSY and SAAADI. The DNA for the CDR3 is TGCGCCAGCAGTGAGCTTAGGGGGCGAGGCACAGATACGCAGTATTTT. Residues: CASSELRGRGTDTQYF.

This chain links TRBV11-1 with TRBJ1-1; the D gene is possibly TRBD1 (6 bases). CDR3 length equals 15 residues. Germline V gene lookup returns CDR1 SGHAT and CDR2 FQDESV (reference sequence). The V and J ends lost 1 base and 6 bases respectively, with 15 bases between them. The CDR3 here is CASSLGLGGTSEAFF. The CDR3, as DNA: TGTGCCAGCAGCTTAGGGTTAGGGGGAACTTCTGAAGCTTTCTTT.

The V call is TRBV11-3, the J call TRBJ2-2; the D is unclear. The CDR3 runs 11 residues. CDR1 and CDR2 from the germline V gene are SGHNT and YENEEA. The V end lost 8 bases, the J end lost 2 bases, and 3 bases lay between the germline ends. CDR3 residues: CASGNTGELFF. The CDR3 DNA reads as TGTGCCAGCGGTAACACCGGGGAGCTGTTTTTT.

This chain links TRBV18 with TRBJ2-4, with D possibly TRBD1 on 8 matching bases. Trimming took off 6 bases at V and 13 bases at J, with 19 bases between the two ends. CDR1 and CDR2 from the germline V gene are KGHSH and LQKENI. This CDR3 has 13 residues. The CDR3 coding sequence is TGTGCCAGCTCGCCGGGGGGACAGGTAAACCAGTACTTC. Its protein is CASSPGGQVNQYF.

The gene calls are TRBV29-1 and TRBJ1-2, with D perhaps matching TRBD1 (6 bases). CDR1 SQVTM and CDR2 ANQGSEA come from the germline V gene. V was cut by 6 bases and J by 4 bases, with 21 bases left in between. CDR3 size: 15 residues. This CDR3 is CSVDDQGWPLYGYTF. The CDR3 DNA sequence: TGCAGCGTGGACGATCAGGGGTGGCCTCTCTATGGCTACACCTTC.

The CDR3 DNA reads TGTGCCAGCAGTGTAAACGGGCGTCTAGAGCAGTACTTC. Amino acids: CASSVNGRLEQYF. The V and J genes are TRBV6-1 and TRBJ2-7; the D is unclear. V lost 4 bases and J 7 bases, leaving 14 bases between the germline ends. This CDR3 region has 13 residues. CDR1 is MNHNS, CDR2 SASEGT, per germline.

The sample holds a few counts of this clone. The V call is TRBV2, the J call TRBJ1-1; D is uncertain. The V gene lost 3 bases and the J gene lost 4 bases, with 6 bases spanning the gap. Germline lookup yields CDR1 SNHLY and CDR2 FYNNEI. The CDR3 has 12 residues. CDR3 in amino acids: CASSELSTEAFF. The CDR3 coding sequence is TGTGCCAGCAGTGAGTTAAGCACTGAAGCTTTCTTT.

This clone was seen a few times. This chain connects TRBV6-1 to TRBJ1-6, with a possible D match to TRBD1 (5 bases). The germline gives CDR1 MNHNS, CDR2 SASEGT. Trimming removed 3 bases at V and 10 bases at J, with 16 bases between. This CDR3 is 15 amino acids long. In nucleotides, the CDR3 is TGTGCCAGCAGTGAGGGACCAGGCCGTTCGTCACCCCTCCACTTT. Amino acid sequence: CASSEGPGRSSPLHF.

V and J are TRBV5-4 and TRBJ2-7; D not resolved. Trimming took off 2 bases at V and 6 bases at J, with 12 bases between the two ends. Germline V lookup: CDR1 SGHNT, CDR2 YYREEE (reference sequence). CDR3 length: 13 amino acids. The CDR3 loop reads CASSLKERSEQYF. DNA for the CDR3: TGTGCCAGCAGCTTAAAGGAGAGATCCGAGCAGTACTTC.

The V call is TRBV4-1, the J call TRBJ2-3, with D hard to call. Looked up from germline, CDR1 is MGHRA and CDR2 is YSYEKL. This CDR3 has 13 amino acids. V lost 1 base and J lost 3, with 5 bases in between. This chain's CDR3 is CASSQGRTDTQYF. The DNA of the CDR3 is TGCGCCAGCAGCCAAGGCCGGACAGATACGCAGTATTTT.

This chain connects TRBV4-2 to TRBJ2-3; no clear D. Trimming pared 3 bases from V and 0 bases from J, leaving 10 bases between. Germline loops: CDR1 LGHNA, CDR2 YNFKEQ. The CDR3 is 15 amino acids. CDR3 nucleotides: TGTGCCAGCAGCCACTCCACGACTAGCACAGATACGCAGTATTTT. Amino acids: CASSHSTTSTDTQYF.

The rearrangement links TRBV6-1 to TRBJ2-7, with TRBD2 as a possible D gene (5 bases). V lost 3 bases and J lost 4, with 13 bases in between. The CDR3 is made up of 14 amino acids. CDR1 and CDR2 (germline): MNHNS, SASEGT. The CDR3 reads CASSDGQSGYEQYF. CDR3 in DNA: TGTGCCAGCAGTGACGGCCAGTCGGGGTACGAGCAGTACTTC.

The chain carries TRBV2 and TRBJ2-5; D possibly corresponds to TRBD2 (6 bases). V was trimmed by 7 bases and J by 5 bases, leaving 14 bases between them. CDR3 length: 13 residues. Germline values: CDR1 SNHLY, CDR2 FYNNEI. The CDR3 here is CASTLTRRETQYF. The CDR3 nucleotides read TGTGCCAGCACCCTGACTAGACGGGAGACCCAGTACTTC.

The chain couples TRBV18 to TRBJ2-7; 7 nucleotides line up with TRBD1. This CDR3 contains 12 residues. Trimming cost V 5 bases and J 7 bases; bases outside gene matches: 5. Germline V lookup: CDR1 KGHSH, CDR2 LQKENI. The CDR3 DNA is TGTGCCAGCTCAGCACAGGGGTGGGAGCAGTACTTC. It encodes CASSAQGWEQYF.

The V call is TRBV7-2, the J call TRBJ1-2; maybe TRBD1 (5 bases). This CDR3 has 14 residues. V lost 5 bases, J lost 8 bases, and 18 bases lay in between. Per germline, CDR1 SGHTA and CDR2 FQGNSA. This CDR3 is CASSPVDSFWGYTF. The CDR3 coding sequence is TGTGCCAGCAGCCCCGTCGACAGTTTTTGGGGCTACACCTTC.

The chain uses TRBV2 and TRBJ1-6; 10 positions agree with TRBD1. The V gene's germline CDR1 is SNHLY and CDR2 FYNNEI. CDR3 length: 14 amino acids. V dropped 7 bases and J dropped 6; count of bases not matched to a gene: 3. In DNA, the CDR3 is TGTGCCAGCATAAGGGACAGGGGTAATTCACCCCTCCACTTT. Encoded protein: CASIRDRGNSPLHF.

V and J are TRBV7-2 and TRBJ1-5, with 7 bases fitting TRBD1. The CDR3 consists of 14 residues. J was trimmed by 9 bases and V by 3 bases; bases with no gene match: 8. Germline loops: CDR1 SGHTA, CDR2 FQGNSA. The CDR3 DNA follows: TGTGCCAGCAGCTTCAGGGACAGCCCCTGGCCCCAGCATTTT. Residues: CASSFRDSPWPQHF.

The chain employs TRBV5-1 and TRBJ1-2, with unresolved D. Per the germline V gene, CDR1 is SGHRS and CDR2 is YFSETQ. Deletions cut 4 bases from V and 5 bases from J, with 15 bases between. The CDR3 loop spans 14 amino acids. The CDR3 bases are TGCGCCAGCAGCCCATTCCGGGCGGGGTATGGCTACACCTTC. Protein product: CASSPFRAGYGYTF.